This entry lists 23 T cell receptor beta chains sequenced from one sample in a study of shared clonotypes between healthy human individuals. Profiling relied on immunoSEQ multiplex PCR, and the TCRdb table lists in-frame clones only, not all of them. The sample yields 800,000 to 1,200,000 clones, around 82% seen once. The source material was memory CD4+ T cells from PBMCs. Subset in this sample: CD45RA-negative fraction. The receptor set was obtained from a man aged 18-30 years in good health. Some clones in this sample may be carry-over from other donors' samples.

This clone has a handful of counts. The chain has TRBV19 and TRBJ2-7, with D uncertain. CDR3 length: 11 residues. Germline V gene sequence: CDR1 LNHDA, CDR2 SQIVND (reference sequence). V lost 10 bases and J lost 3, with 10 bases in between. CDR3 nucleotides: TGTGCCACCGGGTGGGGCTACGAGCAGTACTTC. This encodes CATGWGYEQYF.

V is TRBV5-1 and J is TRBJ1-4; D not resolved. This CDR3 is built from 13 residues. Looked up from germline, CDR1 is SGHRS and CDR2 is YFSETQ. Trimming removed 4 bases at V and 6 bases at J, with 10 bases between. The CDR3 bases are TGCGCCAGCAGCCCATCGGGTGATGAAAAACTGTTTTTT. This codes for CASSPSGDEKLFF. Full variable domain (rest looked up from reference TRBV5-1 and TRBJ1-4): KAGVTQTPRYLIKTRGQQVTLSCSPISGHRSVSWYQQTPGQGLQFLFEYFSETQRNKGNFPGRFSGRQFSNSRSEMNVSTLELGDSALYLCASSPSGDEKLFFGSGTQLSVL.

V is TRBV19 and J is TRBJ1-5; possible D gene TRBD1, 5 bases. The CDR3 is 16 amino acids. Trimming removed 7 bases from V and 3 bases from J, with 19 bases in between. The germline V gene encodes CDR1 LNHDA and CDR2 SQIVND (reference sequence). The CDR3 region has the DNA TGTGCCAGTAACGGTGGGCGGGGGTTCGACAATCAGCCCCAGCATTTT. Amino acids: CASNGGRGFDNQPQHF.

This chain connects TRBV30 to TRBJ2-1; TRBD2 might be the D (5 bases). CDR1 is GTSNPN, CDR2 SVGIG, per germline (reference sequence). CDR3 length: 11 residues. V was clipped by 4 bases and J by 8 bases, with 9 bases between them. CDR3 protein: CAWKADYEQFF. The DNA for the CDR3 is TGTGCCTGGAAAGCGGATTATGAGCAGTTCTTC.

Only one count was recorded for this clone. The chain combines TRBV5-1 with TRBJ2-7; 10 bases map to TRBD1. CDR1 is SGHRS and CDR2 is YFSETQ in the germline V gene. This CDR3 contains 13 residues. J gave up 7 bases and V 4 bases, and 5 bases lay outside the gene matches. The CDR3 sequence: CASSDRGLREQYF. DNA of the CDR3: TGCGCCAGCAGCGACAGGGGGCTGAGGGAGCAGTACTTC. The complete variable domain, with remaining parts taken from reference TRBV5-1 and TRBJ2-7, reads KAGVTQTPRYLIKTRGQQVTLSCSPISGHRSVSWYQQTPGQGLQFLFEYFSETQRNKGNFPGRFSGRQFSNSRSEMNVSTLELGDSALYLCASSDRGLREQYFGPGTRLTVT.

This clone has more than one count but fewer than ten. The chain couples TRBV30 to TRBJ1-2; tentative D call: TRBD1 (6 bases). The V gene lost 8 bases and the J gene lost 4 bases, with 20 bases spanning the gap. The V gene's germline CDR1 is GTSNPN and CDR2 SVGIG (reference sequence). The CDR3 is 14 amino acids. CDR3 coding DNA: TGTGCCGCGGAGGGGGGGGCGCGAAGCTATGGCTACACCTTC. Amino acids: CAAEGGARSYGYTF.

A remark on this clone: Sequence at one end of the junction differs from germline and may be a read error. J is TRBJ2-1 and V is TRBV9; D unclear. CDR3 length equals 12 residues. Germline V gene data show CDR1 as SGDLS and CDR2 as YYNGEE. CDR3 DNA: TGTGCCAGCAGCCAACCCCGAGGCGCCAAGGTCTTC. Translating it yields CASSQPRGAKVF.

This chain uses TRBV4-3 with TRBJ2-1, with 11 bases lining up with TRBD2. The CDR3 extends over 17 amino acids. Losses at the gene ends were 1 base for V and 0 bases for J; bases not matched to a gene: 2. Per germline, CDR1 LGHNA and CDR2 YSLEER. The CDR3: CASSQGLAGLSYNEQFF. In nucleotides, the CDR3 is TGCGCCAGCAGCCAAGGACTAGCGGGACTCTCCTACAATGAGCAGTTCTTC.

This clone was recorded once. The rearrangement uses TRBV4-3 and TRBJ2-2; a possible D gene is TRBD2 (5 bases). The CDR3 contains 14 residues. With 4 bases removed from V and 6 bases from J, the gap between germline ends came to 12 bases. CDR1 and CDR2 (germline): LGHNA, YSLEER. CDR3 sequence reads: CASSPLRGSGELFF. CDR3 in DNA: TGCGCCAGCAGCCCCCTTCGCGGGTCCGGGGAGCTGTTTTTT.

The genes are TRBV2 and TRBJ2-5; D is undetermined. The CDR3 contains 15 residues. Germline CDR1 SNHLY, CDR2 FYNNEI. Deletions cut 0 bases from V and 7 bases from J, with 15 bases between. The CDR3 DNA sequence: TGTGCCAGCAGTGAAGCCCCCGTCCAAAGGGCGACCCAGTACTTC. Its translation is CASSEAPVQRATQYF.

The chain has TRBV5-4 and TRBJ2-1; 8 bases line up with TRBD2. The trim removed 7 bases at V and 4 bases at J, leaving 7 bases unmatched. CDR1 and CDR2 (germline): SGHNT, YYREEE (reference sequence). The CDR3 covers 14 residues. Written as DNA, the CDR3 is TGTGCCAGCTCTCCGCGGGGGGAGTACAATGAGCAGTTCTTC. This codes for CASSPRGEYNEQFF.

V gene TRBV5-1 combines with J gene TRBJ2-1; D perhaps matches TRBD2 (6 bases). Trimming took off 4 bases at V and 0 bases at J, with 11 bases between the two ends. This CDR3 contains 15 residues. The germline CDR1 and CDR2 sequences are SGHRS and YFSETQ. In DNA, the CDR3 is TGCGCCAGCAGCCTGGACTATAGCTCCTACAATGAGCAGTTCTTC. Amino acid sequence: CASSLDYSSYNEQFF.

This chain connects TRBV18 to TRBJ1-1; D remains unclear. Germline loops: CDR1 KGHSH, CDR2 LQKENI. The CDR3 is 16 amino acids. Trimming removed 0 bases from V and 2 bases from J, with 13 bases in between. This CDR3 reads CASSPPRNKLNTEAFF. For the CDR3, the DNA is TGTGCCAGCTCACCACCCCGTAACAAACTTAACACTGAAGCTTTCTTT.

The J gene is TRBJ2-1, the V gene TRBV2, with 8 nucleotides matching TRBD2. J was trimmed by 9 bases and V by 7 bases; bases with no gene match: 11. Germline lookup yields CDR1 SNHLY and CDR2 FYNNEI. CDR3 length equals 14 residues. This chain's CDR3 is CASTGTRAPSEQFF. The DNA for the CDR3 is TGTGCCAGCACCGGGACTAGGGCTCCGAGTGAGCAGTTCTTC.

The J gene is TRBJ2-5, the V gene TRBV28, with 11 bases aligning to TRBD1. The length of the CDR3 is 14 residues. Germline CDR1 is MDHEN and CDR2 is SYDVKM. The V gene end was trimmed by 9 bases and the J gene end by 6 bases; junction bases not matched to a gene: 9. In DNA form, the CDR3 reads TGTGCCAGTGTGGGACAGGGGGTTGCCAAGACCCAGTACTTC. Amino acids: CASVGQGVAKTQYF.

The genes are TRBV6-6 and TRBJ2-1, with 7 bases that match TRBD2. Trimming took 6 bases from V and 7 from J; bases not matched to a gene: 6. The CDR3 is 13 residues long. Germline CDR1 is MNHNY and CDR2 is SVGAGI (reference sequence). CDR3 bases: TGTGCCAGCAGGAAGCGGGGTGGGAATGAGCAGTTCTTC. Its translation is CASRKRGGNEQFF.

The chain couples TRBV6-5 to TRBJ2-3; TRBD1 is a possible D gene (6 bases). The CDR3 is made up of 13 amino acids. Germline V lookup: CDR1 MNHEY, CDR2 SVGAGI. V was trimmed by 2 bases and J by 11 bases, leaving 14 bases between them. Here the CDR3 DNA reads TGTGCCAGCAGTTACAATAAGGACAGTTGGCAGTATTTT. Translating gives CASSYNKDSWQYF.

The chain carries TRBV5-1 and TRBJ2-3; no definite D call. The germline V and J ends were trimmed by 0 bases and 1 base, with 6 bases remaining between them. CDR1 and CDR2 (germline): SGHRS, YFSETQ. This CDR3 contains 14 residues. CDR3 region: CASSLAKGTDTQYF. The CDR3 DNA follows: TGCGCCAGCAGCTTGGCTAAGGGCACAGATACGCAGTATTTT. The whole variable domain, filled in from reference TRBV5-1 and TRBJ2-3, reads KAGVTQTPRYLIKTRGQQVTLSCSPISGHRSVSWYQQTPGQGLQFLFEYFSETQRNKGNFPGRFSGRQFSNSRSEMNVSTLELGDSALYLCASSLAKGTDTQYFGPGTRLTVL.

The chain combines TRBV5-1 with TRBJ2-2; 8 bases align to TRBD1. This CDR3 is built from 17 residues. V lost 4 bases to trimming and J lost 2 bases; unmatched junction nucleotides: 10. CDR1 and CDR2 from the germline V gene are SGHRS and YFSETQ. The CDR3 sequence is CASSLNSGGPNTGELFF. The CDR3 nucleotides read TGCGCCAGCAGCCTGAATTCAGGGGGCCCTAACACCGGGGAGCTGTTTTTT.

The rearrangement joins TRBV7-2 to TRBJ2-5; 7 bases agree with TRBD2. The CDR3 is made up of 14 amino acids. The germline gives CDR1 SGHTA, CDR2 FQGNSA. Trimming at V came to 1 base and at J to 7 bases, leaving 6 bases not matched to a gene. The CDR3 here is CASSLVAGEGTQYF. DNA of the CDR3: TGTGCCAGCAGCTTAGTCGCGGGGGAAGGGACCCAGTACTTC.

V is TRBV6-1 and J is TRBJ2-2, with D possibly TRBD2 on 5 matching bases. The CDR3 is made up of 14 amino acids. Between the trimmed V and J ends, which lost 7 bases and 1 base, there was a span of 10 bases. CDR1 MNHNS and CDR2 SASEGT come from the germline V gene. Here the CDR3 DNA reads TGTGCCAGCAATAGACGGGAGAACACCGGGGAGCTGTTTTTT. This gives the protein CASNRRENTGELFF.

The chain uses TRBV7-2 and TRBJ2-5; D possibly matches TRBD1 or TRBD2 (5 bases each). The CDR3 sequence is 15 residues long. The germline gives CDR1 SGHTA, CDR2 FQGNSA. Trimming removed 5 bases at V and 2 bases at J, with 15 bases between. This chain's CDR3 is CASSGAGTLQETQYF. For the CDR3, the DNA is TGTGCCAGCAGCGGAGCCGGGACGCTACAAGAGACCCAGTACTTC.

This chain joins TRBV11-2 and TRBJ1-4; no reliable D call. The germline gives CDR1 SGHAT, CDR2 FQNNGV. Trimming pared 8 bases from V and 8 bases from J, leaving 18 bases between. CDR3 length: 14 amino acids. CDR3 loop: CASGISGLEEKLFF. The CDR3, as DNA: TGTGCCAGCGGGATTTCGGGCCTGGAGGAAAAACTGTTTTTT.